This paragraph covers one T cell receptor (beta chain) sequence. Amplified TCR beta CDR3 regions were obtained using RNA transcripts as template. HTBI primers were employed in first-round RT-PCR, then a second-round multiplex PCR followed. TCRdb re-called the multiplex PCR reads through MiXCR, storing one row per CDR3 protein. The top ten clones hold approximately 1.4% of a sample with about 400,000 distinct CDR3 sequences, about a sixth of them seen once. CDR3 length: 15 residues. Trimming stripped 5 bases from V and 0 bases from J, with 8 bases between. CDR1 and CDR2 (germline): MRHNA, SNTAGT. These data come from a study of Graves' ophthalmopathy and Graves' hyperthyroidism.

The sequenced sample was peripheral blood. The source of this sequence is a woman younger than 35 with Graves' ophthalmopathy. V is TRBV6-4 and J is TRBJ2-6; no clear D gene. The DNA of the CDR3 is TGTGCCAGCAGTCCAGGCACCTCTGGGGCCAACGTCCTGACTTTC. Protein: CASSPGTSGANVLTF.